This entry lists 19 T cell receptor beta chains sequenced from one sample in a study of blood T cell repertoires in COVID-19. Profiled with immunoSEQ multiplex PCR; TCRdb holds only in-frame clones, not every one. This table holds around 13,000 clones, over 75% found once. The sequencing sample was made of peripheral blood. The receptors originated from a man aged 45-65 years with active COVID-19.

J is TRBJ2-7 and V is TRBV7-9; possible D gene TRBD2, 6 bases. The CDR3 runs to 15 residues. Germline V CDR1 and CDR2: SEHNR, FQNEAQ (reference sequence). The germline V and J ends were trimmed by 6 bases and 1 base, with 16 bases remaining between them. The CDR3 DNA reads as TGTGCCAGCAGTCCTCGCGGGGCTCTATCCTACGAGCAGTACTTC. Translation gives CASSPRGALSYEQYF.

This clone was observed a few times. The V and J genes are TRBV28 and TRBJ2-5, with a tentative D call TRBD1 (6 bases). The CDR3 extends over 15 amino acids. V was shortened by 7 bases and J by 5 bases, with 20 bases between the two germline ends. The germline CDR1 and CDR2 sequences are MDHEN and SYDVKM. CDR3 sequence reads: CASTQGRNRGETQYF. The CDR3 nucleotides read TGTGCCAGCACCCAGGGGCGGAACAGAGGGGAGACCCAGTACTTC.

Only one count was recorded for this clone. This chain joins TRBV10-3 and TRBJ2-1, with TRBD2 matching 10 bases. V shed 6 bases, J shed 9 bases, and the junction held 17 bases outside the gene matches. The CDR3 runs to 17 residues. CDR1 and CDR2 from the germline V gene are ENHRY and SYGVKD. The CDR3 DNA reads as TGTGCCATCAGCAACCCCCGGGGGGCTAGCGGGAGTTTTGAGCAGTTCTTC. Translation: CAISNPRGASGSFEQFF.

The chain joins TRBV18 to TRBJ2-7; tentatively, D is TRBD1 (6 bases). This CDR3 is built from 15 residues. With 4 bases removed from V and 5 bases from J, the gap between germline ends came to 18 bases. The germline V gene has CDR1 KGHSH and CDR2 LQKENI. CDR3 DNA: TGTGCCAGCTCACTCAACCGGGACAAATTAAACGAGCAGTACTTC. Translated, it gives CASSLNRDKLNEQYF.

The gene calls are TRBV2 and TRBJ2-1, with 14 positions matching TRBD2. Trimming removed 6 bases from V and 6 bases from J; junction bases left unmatched: 7. The V gene's germline CDR1 is SNHLY and CDR2 FYNNEI. This CDR3 is 16 amino acids long. As DNA, the CDR3 is TGTGCCAGCAGCCCCGGGACTAGCGGGAGTTTCAATGAGCAGTTCTTC. Amino acid sequence: CASSPGTSGSFNEQFF.

The genes are TRBV30 and TRBJ2-7; TRBD2 is a possible D gene (5 bases). Germline CDR1 is GTSNPN and CDR2 is SVGIG (reference sequence). CDR3 length: 17 residues. V was pared by 2 bases and J by 0 bases, with 20 bases between. CDR3 in DNA: TGTGCCTGGAGTCCCCGGGGTGGACTTTTGATCTCCTACGAGCAGTACTTC. Its translation is CAWSPRGGLLISYEQYF.

V gene TRBV9 combines with J gene TRBJ2-2; 11 nucleotides align to TRBD1. The V gene's germline CDR1 is SGDLS and CDR2 YYNGEE. Trimming took 6 bases from V and 7 from J; bases not matched to a gene: 11. The CDR3 sequence is 16 residues long. This CDR3 is CASNPLPGQGVGELFF. The DNA of the CDR3 is TGTGCCAGCAACCCTTTACCGGGACAGGGGGTCGGGGAGCTGTTTTTT. Together with reference TRBV9 and TRBJ2-2, the CDR3 gives the full variable domain: DSGVTQTPKHLITATGQRVTLRCSPRSGDLSVYWYQQSLDQGLQFLIQYYNGEERAKGNILERFSAQQFPDLHSELNLSSLELGDSALYFCASNPLPGQGVGELFFGEGSRLTVL.

V usage is TRBV27 and J usage is TRBJ2-1; 8 bases align to TRBD2. The germline V gene encodes CDR1 MNHEY and CDR2 SMNVEV (reference sequence). J gave up 8 bases and V 4 bases, and 4 bases lay outside the gene matches. The CDR3 has 13 amino acids. The CDR3 DNA reads TGTGCCAGCAGTTCGACTAGCGAGGATGAGCAGTTCTTC. Protein: CASSSTSEDEQFF.

The V call is TRBV19, the J call TRBJ2-1; D ambiguous. The V end lost 6 bases, the J end lost 0 bases, and 9 bases lay between the germline ends. The CDR3 totals 14 residues. Per the germline V gene, CDR1 is LNHDA and CDR2 is SQIVND (reference sequence). The CDR3 DNA reads as TGTGCCAGTAGCCTCGAGAGCTCCTACAATGAGCAGTTCTTC. Translated, it gives CASSLESSYNEQFF. The whole variable domain, remainder taken from reference TRBV19 and TRBJ2-1, is DGGITQSPKYLFRKEGQNVTLSCEQNLNHDAMYWYRQDPGQGLRLIYYSQIVNDFQKGDIAEGYSVSREKKESFPLTVTSAQKNPTAFYLCASSLESSYNEQFFGPGTRLTVL.

The rearrangement joins TRBV7-2 to TRBJ2-3; 10 positions agree with TRBD2. Per germline, CDR1 SGHTA and CDR2 FQGNSA. Germline trimming cut 6 bases from V and 2 bases from J; bases unmatched to any gene: 11. The CDR3 sequence is 17 residues long. Written as DNA, the CDR3 is TGTGCCAGCAGGGAAGCTAGCGGGAGACTCCTCACAGATACGCAGTATTTT. Protein product: CASREASGRLLTDTQYF.

This clone was observed a single time. The chain is built from TRBV5-1 and TRBJ1-3, with D unresolved. The germline V and J ends were trimmed by 4 bases and 2 bases, with 10 bases remaining between them. Germline CDR1 is SGHRS and CDR2 is YFSETQ. The CDR3 is 14 amino acids. CDR3: CASSQDGAGNTIYF. The CDR3, as DNA: TGCGCCAGCAGCCAAGACGGGGCTGGAAACACCATATATTTT. The whole variable domain, remainder taken from reference TRBV5-1 and TRBJ1-3, is KAGVTQTPRYLIKTRGQQVTLSCSPISGHRSVSWYQQTPGQGLQFLFEYFSETQRNKGNFPGRFSGRQFSNSRSEMNVSTLELGDSALYLCASSQDGAGNTIYFGEGSWLTVV.

The CDR3 DNA follows: TGTGCCAGCAGCCAAGCCCAAGGGGCGAATTCACCCCTCCACTTT. Its protein product is CASSQAQGANSPLHF. This rearrangement joins TRBV4-2 to TRBJ1-6, with D perhaps TRBD1 (5 bases). The CDR3 has 15 residues. Germline CDR1 and CDR2: LGHNA and YNFKEQ. V was cut by 1 base and J by 7 bases, with 11 bases left in between.

The genes are TRBV13 and TRBJ1-4; perhaps TRBD1 as D (5 bases). Trimming removed 3 bases from V and 6 bases from J, with 17 bases in between. CDR1 and CDR2 from the germline V gene are PRHDT and FYEKMQ (reference sequence). The CDR3 runs to 16 residues. The CDR3 loop reads CASSFGLGGGYEKLFF. The CDR3, as DNA: TGTGCCAGCAGCTTTGGCCTCGGTGGGGGGTATGAAAAACTGTTTTTT.

The genes are TRBV9 and TRBJ2-5; 11 bases align to TRBD2. The CDR3 is 15 residues long. Germline V gives CDR1 SGDLS, CDR2 YYNGEE. The V gene end was trimmed by 1 base and the J gene end by 1 base; junction bases not matched to a gene: 0. CDR3: CASSVLAGGQETQYF. CDR3 bases: TGTGCCAGCAGCGTACTAGCGGGAGGCCAAGAGACCCAGTACTTC.

Comments on this clone: One junction end disagrees with the germline gene, perhaps due to a read error. The chain links TRBV20-1 to TRBJ1-2, with a weak D call TRBD1 (5 bases). Germline CDR1 and CDR2: DFQATT and SNEGSKA (reference sequence). The CDR3 has 11 residues. The CDR3 loop reads CSATPGLMYLF. CDR3 coding DNA: TGCAGTGCTACCCCGGGACTTATGTATCTTTTC.

The J gene is TRBJ2-7, the V gene TRBV30; 9 bases are shared with TRBD2. CDR1 is GTSNPN, CDR2 SVGIG, per germline (reference sequence). CDR3 length equals 15 residues. The ends lost 0 bases at V and 2 bases at J; junction bases unmatched: 5. The CDR3 loop is CAWSVAAGGPYEQYF. In DNA form, the CDR3 reads TGTGCCTGGAGTGTGGCCGCGGGAGGGCCCTACGAGCAGTACTTC.

The gene calls are TRBV5-4 and TRBJ1-2; 8 bases agree with TRBD1. Germline V gene lookup returns CDR1 SGHNT and CDR2 YYREEE (reference sequence). Unmatched junction bases numbered 3, after V lost 4 bases and J lost 1 base. This CDR3 has 14 residues. CDR3 coding DNA: TGTGCCAGCAGCCTAGGACAGGGTAACTATGGCTACACCTTC. The encoded protein is CASSLGQGNYGYTF. Filled out from reference TRBV5-4 and TRBJ1-2, the complete variable domain reads ETGVTQSPTHLIKTRGQQVTLRCSSQSGHNTVSWYQQALGQGPQFIFQYYREEENGRGNFPPRFSGLQFPNYSSELNVNALELDDSALYLCASSLGQGNYGYTFGSGTRLTVV.

J is TRBJ2-3 and V is TRBV4-2; the D is unclear. CDR1 and CDR2 (germline): LGHNA, YNFKEQ. The CDR3 is 16 amino acids. V was trimmed by 0 bases and J by 5 bases, leaving 15 bases between them. CDR3: CASSQDSARLGDTQYF. The CDR3 DNA reads as TGTGCCAGCAGCCAAGATTCGGCTAGGTTAGGAGATACGCAGTATTTT.

V is TRBV20-1 and J is TRBJ1-2, with D hard to call. Trimming took 3 bases from V and 7 from J, leaving 12 bases between them. Germline assignment: CDR1 DFQATT and CDR2 SNEGSKA (reference sequence). This CDR3 is 12 amino acids long. The CDR3 DNA sequence: TGCAGTGCTAGTCGGGTGCACGGTGGCTACACCTTC. As protein: CSASRVHGGYTF.